The 32 T cell receptor beta chains below were found in one sample sequenced in a study of cytomegalovirus exposure and HLA in healthy donors. It was with 60 Vbeta and 13 Jbeta primers that the PCR ran. The protocol was immunoSEQ multiplex PCR, while the TCRdb copy is restricted to in-frame clones and leaves out a portion. The sample contains 130,000 or so clones, 76% of which appear only once. Sequencing used PBMCs. These receptors came from a man in his forties in good health and CMV-seronegative.

The chain links TRBV5-1 to TRBJ2-3; D is perhaps TRBD1 (6 bases). Germline V gives CDR1 SGHRS, CDR2 YFSETQ. The germline V and J ends were trimmed by 0 bases and 1 base, with 9 bases remaining between them. The CDR3 has 15 residues. The CDR3 bases are TGCGCCAGCAGCTTGGAGTACAGGGGCACAGATACGCAGTATTTT. The encoded protein is CASSLEYRGTDTQYF. The whole variable domain, filled in from reference TRBV5-1 and TRBJ2-3, reads KAGVTQTPRYLIKTRGQQVTLSCSPISGHRSVSWYQQTPGQGLQFLFEYFSETQRNKGNFPGRFSGRQFSNSRSEMNVSTLELGDSALYLCASSLEYRGTDTQYFGPGTRLTVL.

The chain uses TRBV6-5 and TRBJ2-3, with a possible D match to TRBD1 (5 bases). Germline V gene lookup returns CDR1 MNHEY and CDR2 SVGAGI. This CDR3 is built from 14 residues. V was shortened by 8 bases and J by 3 bases, with 15 bases between the two germline ends. The CDR3 nucleotides are TGTGCCAGCCGGATCCAGGGTGGGACAGATACGCAGTATTTT. Translation gives CASRIQGGTDTQYF.

V usage is TRBV7-6 and J usage is TRBJ2-6; 12 bases are a match to TRBD2. V lost 5 bases to trimming and J lost 4 bases; unmatched junction nucleotides: 12. This CDR3 comprises 19 residues. Germline-derived CDR1 and CDR2 are SGHVS and FNYEAQ. The CDR3 region is CASSPESSGREEGANVLTF. CDR3 DNA sequence: TGTGCCAGCAGCCCGGAATCTAGCGGGAGGGAGGAAGGGGCCAACGTCCTGACTTTC.

The genes are TRBV28 and TRBJ2-1; 11 nucleotides agree with TRBD2. From germline, CDR1 is MDHEN and CDR2 SYDVKM. Unmatched junction bases numbered 6, after V lost 6 bases and J lost 5 bases. The CDR3 has 15 residues. CDR3 sequence (DNA): TGTGCCAGCAGACTTCTAGCGGGAGGACACAATGAGCAGTTCTTC. Its protein product is CASRLLAGGHNEQFF.

This chain links TRBV5-1 with TRBJ2-5; 9 positions match TRBD2. With the DNA end fitting TRBJ2-7 better, the J assignment may be wrong. This CDR3 contains 14 residues. Germline loops: CDR1 SGHRS, CDR2 YFSETQ. CDR3 coding DNA: TGCGCCAGCAGGCCCCTAGCGGGGATCGACGAGCAGTACTTC. It translates to CASRPLAGIDEQYF.

CDR3 protein: CSSEGNYGYTF. The CDR3 nucleotides read TGCAGCTCGGAGGGAAACTATGGCTACACCTTC. The chain recombines TRBV29-1 with TRBJ1-2; D uncertain. The CDR3 totals 11 residues. CDR1 is SQVTM and CDR2 is ANQGSEA in the germline V gene. Trimming cost V 8 bases and J 2 bases, with 9 bases left between them.

The chain couples TRBV28 to TRBJ1-1; D remains unclear. Trimming removed 5 bases from V and 0 bases from J, with 7 bases in between. This CDR3 is 13 amino acids long. Germline CDR1 MDHEN, CDR2 SYDVKM. The CDR3 here is CASSTVMNTEAFF. CDR3 coding DNA: TGTGCCAGCAGTACAGTCATGAACACTGAAGCTTTCTTT. The full variable domain, with the rest looked up from reference TRBV28 and TRBJ1-1, is DVKVTQSSRYLVKRTGEKVFLECVQDMDHENMFWYRQDPGLGLRLIYFSYDVKMKEKGDIPEGYSVSREKKERFSLILESASTNQTSMYLCASSTVMNTEAFFGQGTRLTVV.

This clone has only a few counts. The J gene is TRBJ1-5, the V gene TRBV6-5; 7 nucleotides match TRBD1. V dropped 2 bases and J dropped 7; count of bases not matched to a gene: 2. The CDR3 consists of 13 residues. CDR1 is MNHEY and CDR2 is SVGAGI in the germline V gene. The CDR3 coding sequence is TGTGCCAGCAGTTACCAAGGGGGCCAGCCCCAGCATTTT. Amino acid sequence: CASSYQGGQPQHF.

The chain has TRBV4-1 and TRBJ1-5; 8 nucleotides match TRBD1. V gave up 1 base and J gave up 1 base; unmatched junction bases: 18. This CDR3 region has 21 residues. Germline CDR1 reads MGHRA; CDR2 reads YSYEKL. CDR3 in DNA: TGCGCCAGCAGCCAAGGGGTCCTGGCTACAGGGGGAAGGTGGAGCAATCAGCCCCAGCATTTT. It specifies CASSQGVLATGGRWSNQPQHF.

The chain has TRBV5-4 and TRBJ1-2; a weak D match, TRBD1 (6 bases). The germline gives CDR1 SGHNT, CDR2 YYREEE (reference sequence). The V end was cut by 3 bases, the J end by 2 bases, with 8 bases between. The CDR3 consists of 13 residues. For the CDR3, the DNA is TGTGCCAGCAGCTCCACAGGGAACTATGGCTACACCTTC. Protein: CASSSTGNYGYTF.

The CDR3 protein is CAWRGGTSGRHYEQYF. In DNA form, the CDR3 reads TGTGCCTGGAGGGGCGGGACTAGCGGGAGGCACTACGAGCAGTACTTC. The chain joins TRBV30 to TRBJ2-7; TRBD2 aligns across 15 bases. The ends lost 3 bases at V and 3 bases at J; junction bases unmatched: 6. The CDR3 is made up of 16 amino acids. From germline, CDR1 is GTSNPN and CDR2 SVGIG (reference sequence).

The V gene is TRBV28, the J gene TRBJ1-2, with D possibly TRBD1 on 6 matching bases. The CDR3 length is 13 residues. V lost 8 bases, J lost 3 bases, and 13 bases lay in between. Germline CDR1 is MDHEN and CDR2 is SYDVKM. This CDR3 is CASVKGGDYGYTF. CDR3 bases: TGTGCCAGCGTGAAGGGGGGGGACTATGGCTACACCTTC.

This chain connects TRBV28 to TRBJ2-5; 7 bases map to TRBD1. Trimming cost V 2 bases and J 5 bases; bases outside gene matches: 11. Germline-derived CDR1 and CDR2 are MDHEN and SYDVKM. This CDR3 spans 16 amino acids. CDR3 DNA sequence: TGTGCCAGCAGTTTAGGTACACAGGGGTTTGTGGAGACCCAGTACTTC. Translated, it gives CASSLGTQGFVETQYF.

The CDR3 loop is CASKGSGHEKLFF. The CDR3 DNA follows: TGTGCCAGCAAGGGGTCCGGACATGAAAAACTGTTTTTT. V gene TRBV11-2 combines with J gene TRBJ1-4; TRBD1 is a possible D gene (5 bases). The CDR3 consists of 13 residues. V shed 7 bases and J shed 6 bases, with 12 bases lying between them. Germline V CDR1 and CDR2: SGHAT, FQNNGV.

This clone was seen only once. This sequence joins TRBV2 and TRBJ2-3; 16 bases line up with TRBD2. The length of the CDR3 is 15 residues. Unmatched junction bases numbered 2, after V lost 8 bases and J lost 3 bases. Germline V gene lookup returns CDR1 SNHLY and CDR2 FYNNEI. CDR3 bases: TGTGCCAGCGGGGGACTAGCGGGAGGGACAGATACGCAGTATTTT. Translated: CASGGLAGGTDTQYF.

The CDR3 DNA reads TGTGCCAGCAGTTTTTCCCGGGACAGGGGGGACTACGAGCAGTACTTC. Its translation: CASSFSRDRGDYEQYF. The chain employs TRBV28 and TRBJ2-5, with 11 bases lining up with TRBD1. The J call is doubtful: the DNA matches TRBJ2-7 better. CDR1 is MDHEN, CDR2 SYDVKM, per germline. CDR3 length equals 16 residues.

This clone appeared a few times. V gene TRBV7-3 combines with J gene TRBJ2-3, with a possible D match to TRBD1 (5 bases). CDR3 length: 17 amino acids. Germline assignment: CDR1 SGHTA and CDR2 FQGTGA. The V end lost 1 base, the J end lost 2 bases, and 16 bases lay between the germline ends. CDR3 in amino acids: CASSLIRQHGLTDTQYF. The DNA of the CDR3 is TGTGCCAGCAGCTTAATCCGACAGCACGGCCTCACAGATACGCAGTATTTT.

The rearrangement uses TRBV6-6 and TRBJ2-5; 7 bases fit TRBD1. The CDR3 runs to 15 residues. From germline, CDR1 is MNHNY and CDR2 SVGAGI (reference sequence). The V segment lost 8 bases and the J segment 5 bases; nucleotides outside the gene matches: 14. CDR3 protein: CASGPETGWEETQYF. The CDR3 DNA reads as TGTGCCAGCGGCCCAGAGACAGGGTGGGAGGAGACCCAGTACTTC.

The chain recombines TRBV6-1 with TRBJ2-1; 7 bases agree with TRBD1. The CDR3 is 14 residues long. From germline, CDR1 is MNHNS and CDR2 SASEGT. J lost 6 bases, V lost 5 bases, and 7 bases had no gene match. The CDR3 reads CASSYRTGANEQFF. CDR3 DNA sequence: TGTGCCAGCAGTTATCGGACAGGTGCCAATGAGCAGTTCTTC.

This chain joins TRBV4-2 and TRBJ2-5, with 7 positions matching TRBD1. The CDR3 runs to 16 residues. The germline CDR1 and CDR2 sequences are LGHNA and YNFKEQ. With 4 bases clipped from V and 4 bases from J, the junction kept 12 bases outside the gene matches. CDR3 DNA: TGTGCCAGCAGCCCAGACGGGACAGCCGAGGGAGAGACCCAGTACTTC. It translates to CASSPDGTAEGETQYF.

V usage is TRBV27 and J usage is TRBJ1-6; D is unclear. The CDR3 length is 15 residues. V gave up 0 bases and J gave up 10 bases, with 13 bases separating them. CDR1 is MNHEY and CDR2 is SMNVEV in the germline V gene (reference sequence). Written as DNA, the CDR3 is TGTGCCAGCAGTTTATCGGTGGGAGTGGGATCACCCCTCCACTTT. As protein: CASSLSVGVGSPLHF.

CDR3 sequence: CASRTGTSGANVLTF. For the CDR3, the DNA is TGTGCCAGCAGGACAGGGACATCTGGGGCCAACGTCCTGACTTTC. The chain recombines TRBV6-1 with TRBJ2-6; 7 bases line up with TRBD1. J was trimmed by 1 base and V by 6 bases; bases with no gene match: 3. The CDR3 loop spans 15 amino acids. Germline loops: CDR1 MNHNS, CDR2 SASEGT.

This clone has only a few counts. The gene calls are TRBV15 and TRBJ2-5, with D tentatively TRBD1 (6 bases). The J call may be wrong; the DNA end is better matched by TRBJ2-7. The length of the CDR3 is 15 residues. CDR1 and CDR2 from the germline V gene are LNHNV and YYDKDF (reference sequence). The DNA for the CDR3 is TGTGCCACCAGCCCCCGGACAGAGACCTTCCACGAGCAGTACTTC. Translating gives CATSPRTETFHEQYF.

The chain uses TRBV5-4 and TRBJ2-5; 7 nucleotides align to TRBD2. The CDR3 spans 13 residues. Germline CDR1 is SGHNT and CDR2 is YYREEE (reference sequence). V lost 6 bases to trimming and J lost 4 bases; unmatched junction nucleotides: 6. CDR3 bases: TGTGCCAGCAACTCGGGAGGTTCAGAGACCCAGTACTTC. It codes for CASNSGGSETQYF.

This clone was detected a few times. The chain links TRBV28 to TRBJ1-2; D is perhaps TRBD1 (6 bases). Trimming pared 5 bases from V and 4 bases from J, leaving 17 bases between. This CDR3 spans 15 amino acids. Germline V gene sequence: CDR1 MDHEN, CDR2 SYDVKM. The CDR3 DNA reads TGTGCCAGCAGTGCCCCAGGGGCGGCGGTCTATGGCTACACCTTC. Encoded protein: CASSAPGAAVYGYTF.

The rearrangement joins TRBV6-1 to TRBJ1-5; possible D gene TRBD1, 6 bases. The V gene lost 1 base and the J gene lost 2 bases, with 9 bases spanning the gap. Germline V lookup: CDR1 MNHNS, CDR2 SASEGT. The CDR3 has 15 residues. The CDR3 loop is CASSEDRVGNQPQHF. The CDR3 DNA reads TGTGCCAGCAGTGAAGACAGGGTCGGCAATCAGCCCCAGCATTTT.

The chain carries TRBV7-9 and TRBJ1-4; D is unresolved. Trimming cost V 3 bases and J 4 bases, with 9 bases left between them. This CDR3 is 14 amino acids long. The germline V gene has CDR1 SEHNR and CDR2 FQNEAQ (reference sequence). CDR3: CASSFVAVNEKLFF. As DNA, the CDR3 is TGTGCCAGCAGCTTTGTTGCGGTTAATGAAAAACTGTTTTTT.

This clone was counted a few times. The chain links TRBV6-6 to TRBJ2-1, with TRBD2 as a possible D gene (5 bases). This CDR3 has 14 residues. In germline, CDR1 is MNHNY, CDR2 SVGAGI (reference sequence). V lost 2 bases and J lost 8, with 13 bases in between. DNA of the CDR3: TGTGCCAGCAGTTACGCCGAGGGTGCCGATGAGCAGTTCTTC. Translated: CASSYAEGADEQFF.

The table lists this clone with a few counts. The V gene is TRBV6-1, the J gene TRBJ2-3; 9 nucleotides match TRBD2. Germline V gene data show CDR1 as MNHNS and CDR2 as SASEGT. The CDR3 totals 15 residues. J gave up 5 bases and V 7 bases, and 10 bases lay outside the gene matches. The chain's CDR3 is CASNRDSGSQDTQYF. CDR3 in DNA: TGTGCCAGCAATCGTGATAGCGGGAGTCAAGATACGCAGTATTTT.

V and J are TRBV6-1 and TRBJ2-7; 7 bases map to TRBD1. Trimming took 7 bases from V and 3 from J; bases not matched to a gene: 9. CDR1 is MNHNS and CDR2 is SASEGT in the germline V gene. This CDR3 has 14 amino acids. CDR3 sequence: CASTAGTANYEQYF. The CDR3 DNA is TGTGCCAGCACAGCCGGGACAGCCAACTACGAGCAGTACTTC.

There are a few counts of this clone. The rearrangement uses TRBV5-6 and TRBJ2-7; 7 bases match TRBD2. The CDR3 covers 15 residues. V was clipped by 2 bases and J by 3 bases; unmatched bases: 8. Germline loops: CDR1 SGHDT, CDR2 YYEEEE. The CDR3 spells CASSFSGTINYEQYF. The CDR3 bases are TGTGCCAGCAGCTTCTCAGGGACTATTAACTACGAGCAGTACTTC.

The table lists this clone with a few counts. The chain carries TRBV9 and TRBJ2-7; tentative D call: TRBD1 (5 bases). Trimming pared 3 bases from V and 0 bases from J, leaving 16 bases between. The germline V gene encodes CDR1 SGDLS and CDR2 YYNGEE. This CDR3 spans 16 amino acids. In DNA form, the CDR3 reads TGTGCCAGCAGCGGGACAACCGGGCAAAGCTCCTACGAGCAGTACTTC. Translating gives CASSGTTGQSSYEQYF.